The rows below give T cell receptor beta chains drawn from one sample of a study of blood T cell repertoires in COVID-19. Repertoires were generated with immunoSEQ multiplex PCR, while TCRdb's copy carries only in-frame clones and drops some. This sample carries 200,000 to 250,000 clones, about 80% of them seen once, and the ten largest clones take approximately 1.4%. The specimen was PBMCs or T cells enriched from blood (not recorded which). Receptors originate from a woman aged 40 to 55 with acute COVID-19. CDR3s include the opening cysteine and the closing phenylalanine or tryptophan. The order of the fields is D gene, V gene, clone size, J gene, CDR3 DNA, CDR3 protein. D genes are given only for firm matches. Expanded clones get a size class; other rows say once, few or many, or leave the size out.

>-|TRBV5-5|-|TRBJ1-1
TGTGCCAGCAGCTTGGCCGTCAACATGAACACTGAAGCTTTCTTT
CASSLAVNMNTEAFF
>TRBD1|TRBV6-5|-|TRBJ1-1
TGTGCCAGCAGAGTACAGGGGGACACTGAAGCTTTCTTT
CASRVQGDTEAFF
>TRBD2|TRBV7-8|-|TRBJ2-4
TGTGCCAGCAGCTTGGACAGGACTAGCGGGAGGGCCAAAAACATTCAGTACTTC
CASSLDRTSGRAKNIQYF
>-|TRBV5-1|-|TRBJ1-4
TGCGCCAGCCGGCAGGGTACCCCAACTAATGAAAAACTGTTTTTT
CASRQGTPTNEKLFF
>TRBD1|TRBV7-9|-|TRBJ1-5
TGTGCCAGCAGCCCCCTCGGGACAGGGGTTCAGCCCCAGCATTTT
CASSPLGTGVQPQHF
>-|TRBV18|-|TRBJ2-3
TGTGCCAGCTCACCGGGGCTCCGGGATACGCAGTATTTT
CASSPGLRDTQYF
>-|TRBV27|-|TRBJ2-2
TGTGCCAGCAACAGGGAGCAGGGGACCGGGGAGCTGTTTTTT
CASNREQGTGELFF
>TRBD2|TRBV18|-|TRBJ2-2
TGTGCCAGCTCACGGGTAGCGGGGAGGAACACCGGGGAGCTGTTTTTT
CASSRVAGRNTGELFF
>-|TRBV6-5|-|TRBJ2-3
TGTGCCGTCCAGGGTACAGATACGCAGTATTTT
CAVQGTDTQYF
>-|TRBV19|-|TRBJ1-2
TGTGCCAGTAGTATATCGAACGGTGCTAACTATGGCTACACCTTC
CASSISNGANYGYTF
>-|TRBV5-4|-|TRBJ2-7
TGTGCCAGCAGCCCGCACGCAGGGACCTACGAGCAGTACTTC
CASSPHAGTYEQYF
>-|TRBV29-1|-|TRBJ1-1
TGCTTGGGGGCCACGAACACTGAAGCTTTCTTT
CLGATNTEAFF
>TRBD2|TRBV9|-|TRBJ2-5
TGTGCCAGCAGCTCCGTGCGGGGGCAAGAGACCCAGTACTTC
CASSSVRGQETQYF
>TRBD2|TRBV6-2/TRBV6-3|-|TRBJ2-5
TGTGCCAGCAGCCCACGGACTAGCGGGGGAGAGACCCAGTACTTC
CASSPRTSGGETQYF
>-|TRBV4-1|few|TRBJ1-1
TGCGCCAGCAGCCAAGGTGGGGGGAAACGCACTGAAGCTTTCTTT
CASSQGGGKRTEAFF
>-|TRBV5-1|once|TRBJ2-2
TGCGCCAGCAGCTTGAGCGAGGCCGGGGAGCTGTTTTTT
CASSLSEAGELFF
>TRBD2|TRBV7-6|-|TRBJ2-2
TGTGCCAGCAGCTTGAGGGGACTAAACTCCGGGGAGCTGTTTTTT
CASSLRGLNSGELFF
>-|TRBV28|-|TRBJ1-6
TGTGCCAGCAGTTTAGGAGGGCAGCCGTATAATTCACCCCTCCACTTT
CASSLGGQPYNSPLHF
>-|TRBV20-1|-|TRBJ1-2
TGCAGTGCTAGTTCAGGGGTTGAGGGCTACACCTTC
CSASSGVEGYTF
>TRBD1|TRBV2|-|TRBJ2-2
TGTGCCAGCAGTCTTCGGGACAGGGGGACCGGGGAGCTGTTTTTT
CASSLRDRGTGELFF
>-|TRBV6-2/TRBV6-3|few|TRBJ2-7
TGTGCCAGCAGTTACTCTACCAGGTCGATCTACGAGCAGTACTTC
CASSYSTRSIYEQYF
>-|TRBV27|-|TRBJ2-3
TGTGCCAGCAGTTCCCAGGCGCCAGCACGCTCAGATACGCAGTATTTT
CASSSQAPARSDTQYF
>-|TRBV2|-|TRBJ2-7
TGTGCCAGCAGCAAAGGGGACATCTCCTACGAGCAGTACTTC
CASSKGDISYEQYF
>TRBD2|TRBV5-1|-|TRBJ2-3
TGCGCCAGCAGCTTTGCTTCGCGGGGGGTCACAGATACGCAGTATTTT
CASSFASRGVTDTQYF
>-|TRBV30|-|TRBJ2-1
TGTGCCTGGAGTGTTGGCGGAGAGCAGTTCTTC
CAWSVGGEQFF
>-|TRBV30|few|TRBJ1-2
TGTGCCTGGAAGCGTCTTAACTATGGCTACACCTTC
CAWKRLNYGYTF
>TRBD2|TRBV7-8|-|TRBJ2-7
TGTGCCAGCAGCTACCCTAGCGGGGGGTACGAGCAGTACTTC
CASSYPSGGYEQYF
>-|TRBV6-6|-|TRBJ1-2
TGTGCCAGCAGGGACAACCGGGACACCTCTAACTATGGCTACACCTTC
CASRDNRDTSNYGYTF
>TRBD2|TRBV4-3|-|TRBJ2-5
TGCGCCAGCAGCCAACTTCGGGGGGAAGAGACCCAGTACTTC
CASSQLRGEETQYF
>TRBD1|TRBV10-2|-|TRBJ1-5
TGCGCCAGTACCGGGACAGGGCATCAGCCCCAGCATTTT
CASTGTGHQPQHF
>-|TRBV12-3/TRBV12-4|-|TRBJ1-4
TGTGCCAGCAGGCCCACGACAGTCCAGGAACTGTTTTTT
CASRPTTVQELFF
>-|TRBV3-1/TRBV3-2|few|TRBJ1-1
TGTGCCAGCAGCCAAATGAGGGCCGCTGAAGCTTTCTTT
CASSQMRAAEAFF
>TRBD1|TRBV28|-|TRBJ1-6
TGTGCCAGCAGCACAGGGGCGGGTAATTCACCCCTCCACTTT
CASSTGAGNSPLHF
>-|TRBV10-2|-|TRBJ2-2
TGCGCCAGCAGTGAGGACAGATGGGACACCGGGGAGCTGTTTTTT
CASSEDRWDTGELFF
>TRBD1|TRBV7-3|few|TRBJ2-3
TGTGCCAGCAGCCCTACAGGGGTGGAAACAGATACGCAGTATTTT
CASSPTGVETDTQYF
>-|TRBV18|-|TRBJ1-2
TGTGCCAGCTCCCCACGGGGAGTGGATGGCTACACCTTC
CASSPRGVDGYTF
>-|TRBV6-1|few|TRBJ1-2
TGTGCCAGCAGTGAAAAAGTGGCAGGGGCCTATTACTCCTATGGCTACACCTTC
CASSEKVAGAYYSYGYTF
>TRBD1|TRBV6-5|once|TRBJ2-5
TGTGCCTCACAGACAGGGGGCGGAGGAGAGACCCAGTACTTC
CASQTGGGGETQYF
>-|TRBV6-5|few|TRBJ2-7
TGTGCCAGCAAACGGCAGGGTGGAAACGAGCAGTACTTC
CASKRQGGNEQYF
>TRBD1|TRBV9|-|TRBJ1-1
TGTGCCAGCAGCGCCGACAGGGCGAACACTGAAGCTTTCTTT
CASSADRANTEAFF
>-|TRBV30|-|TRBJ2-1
TGTGCCTGGAGGACGTATGACGGGAGACCCTACAATGAGCAGTTCTTC
CAWRTYDGRPYNEQFF
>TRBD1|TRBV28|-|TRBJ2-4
TGTGCCGCGGGACAGGGGCGCCTCTTAGCCAAAAACATTCAGTACTTC
CAAGQGRLLAKNIQYF